Sequencing of this T cell receptor (beta chain) was carried out in a study of cytomegalovirus exposure and HLA in healthy donors. Study conclusions and caveats: Subsequent analysis revealed that first-cohort TCR clusters tended to co-occur in the roughly 120 validation repertoires.

Generated by immunoSEQ multiplex PCR, the TCRdb table keeps only in-frame clones and is missing some. The sample lists 140,000 or so clones, 80% to 90% occurring once. Regarding this clone: Its antigen is currently unknown.

Sequencing was performed on PBMCs. The receptor comes from a woman aged 25 to 45 in good health and CMV-seropositive.

The CDR3 bases are TGCGCCAGCAGCATAGGGACTAGCGGGGGGCAAGAGACCCAGTACTTC. It yields the protein CASSIGTSGGQETQYF. The V gene is TRBV5-1, the J gene TRBJ2-5, with TRBD2 identical over 15 bases. The CDR3 covers 16 residues. V dropped 4 bases and J dropped 2; count of bases not matched to a gene: 3. The V gene's germline CDR1 is SGHRS and CDR2 YFSETQ.